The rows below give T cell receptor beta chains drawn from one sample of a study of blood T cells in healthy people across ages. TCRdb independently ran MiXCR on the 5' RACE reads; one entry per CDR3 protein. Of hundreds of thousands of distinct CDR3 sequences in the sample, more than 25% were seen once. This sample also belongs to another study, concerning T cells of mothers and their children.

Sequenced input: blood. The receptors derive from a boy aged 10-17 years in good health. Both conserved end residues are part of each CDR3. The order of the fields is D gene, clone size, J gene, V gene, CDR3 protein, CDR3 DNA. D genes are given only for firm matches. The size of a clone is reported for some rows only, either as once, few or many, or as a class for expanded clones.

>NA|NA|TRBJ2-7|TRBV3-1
CASSRYSEQYF
TGTGCCAGCAGCCGATACAGCGAGCAGTACTTC
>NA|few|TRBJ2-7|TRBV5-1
CASSPFGDYEQYF
TGCGCCAGCAGCCCCTTTGGGGACTACGAGCAGTACTTC
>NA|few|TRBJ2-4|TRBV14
CASSQTGLAKNIQYF
TGTGCCAGCAGCCAAACGGGGCTAGCCAAAAACATTCAGTACTTC
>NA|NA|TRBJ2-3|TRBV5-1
CASSLAYTVTDTQYF
TGCGCCAGCAGCTTGGCATACACTGTCACAGATACGCAGTATTTT
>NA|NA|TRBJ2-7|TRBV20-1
CSARDGGGTYEQYF
TGCAGTGCTAGAGACGGGGGCGGAACCTACGAGCAGTACTTC
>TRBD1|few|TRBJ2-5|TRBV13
CASSLVSGGEETQYF
TGTGCCAGCAGCTTAGTGTCAGGGGGCGAGGAGACCCAGTACTTC
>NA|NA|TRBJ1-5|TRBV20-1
CSATRQGNQPQHF
TGCAGTGCTACCCGACAGGGCAATCAGCCCCAGCATTTT
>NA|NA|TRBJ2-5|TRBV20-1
CSASKNQETQYF
TGCAGTGCCTCAAAAAACCAAGAGACCCAGTACTTC
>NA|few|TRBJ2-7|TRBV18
CASSTEAGEQYF
TGTGCCAGCTCTACCGAGGCGGGGGAGCAGTACTTC
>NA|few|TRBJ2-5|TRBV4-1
CASSQEGARTNKETQYF
TGCGCCAGCAGCCAAGAAGGGGCCAGGACGAACAAAGAGACCCAGTACTTC
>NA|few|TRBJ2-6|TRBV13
CASSGTGYPGANVLTF
TGTGCCAGCAGCGGTACAGGGTACCCTGGGGCCAACGTCCTGACTTTC
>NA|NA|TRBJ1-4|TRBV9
CASSTQDTENEKLFF
TGTGCCAGCAGCACGCAGGACACTGAAAATGAAAAACTGTTTTTT
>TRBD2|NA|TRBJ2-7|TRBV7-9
CASSSSSGRTYEQYF
TGTGCCAGCAGCTCCTCTAGCGGCCGGACCTACGAGCAGTACTTC
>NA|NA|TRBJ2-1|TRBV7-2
CASSQSSYNEQFF
TGTGCCAGCAGTCAGAGCTCCTACAATGAGCAGTTCTTC
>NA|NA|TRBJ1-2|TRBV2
CASSDEGALLPGYTF
TGTGCCAGCAGTGATGAAGGGGCGCTGTTGCCCGGCTACACCTTC
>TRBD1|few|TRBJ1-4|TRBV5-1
CASSFSGTGDEKLFF
TGCGCCAGCAGCTTTTCCGGGACAGGGGACGAAAAACTGTTTTTT
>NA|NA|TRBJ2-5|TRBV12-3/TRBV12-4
CASSLGTEAFQTQYF
TGTGCCAGCAGTTTAGGGACAGAGGCGTTCCAGACCCAGTACTTC
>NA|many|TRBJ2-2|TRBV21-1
CASSNGDRADGELFF
TGTGCCAGCAGCAATGGTGACAGGGCGGACGGGGAGCTGTTTTTT
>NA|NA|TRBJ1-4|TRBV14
CASSQQGGPGEKLFF
TGTGCCAGCAGCCAACAGGGCGGCCCTGGTGAAAAACTGTTTTTT
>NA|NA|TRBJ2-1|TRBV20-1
CSANRYSYNEQLF
TGCAGTGCCAATAGATACTCCTACAATGAGCAGCTCTTC
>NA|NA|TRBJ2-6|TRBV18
CASSPTTGWSGANVLTF
TGTGCCAGCTCACCCACCACAGGGTGGTCTGGGGCCAACGTCCTGACTTTC